Listed here is a single T cell receptor (beta chain). Antigen specificity is unknown. This specimen comes from a study of T cells after yellow fever vaccination. Study summary: Low-cell-number fractions underwent preparation using SMART-Seq v4 Ultra Low Input.

Whole-study results and caveats: Abundant clonotypes from the bulk population could get into FACS-sorted repertoires as contaminants.

This CDR3 region has 13 residues. The germline V and J ends were trimmed by 1 base and 5 bases, with 5 bases remaining between them. The germline CDR1 and CDR2 sequences are KGHDR and SFDVKD. Universal primer sites and UMIs were introduced during 5'RACE template-switching synthesis of TCR cDNA. MiXCR was run by TCRdb on the 5' RACE reads, yielding one entry per CDR3 protein. Of 400,000 to 450,000 distinct CDR3 sequences listed, around 20% are singletons. This chain connects TRBV24-1 to TRBJ1-5; no reliable D call. The source was PBMCs, collected before the yellow fever booster vaccination. The receptor was isolated from a man aged 18-30 years who received the YFV17D yellow fever vaccine. CDR3 amino acids: CATSDFGDQPQHF. The CDR3 DNA reads as TGTGCCACCAGTGATTTTGGGGATCAGCCCCAGCATTTT.